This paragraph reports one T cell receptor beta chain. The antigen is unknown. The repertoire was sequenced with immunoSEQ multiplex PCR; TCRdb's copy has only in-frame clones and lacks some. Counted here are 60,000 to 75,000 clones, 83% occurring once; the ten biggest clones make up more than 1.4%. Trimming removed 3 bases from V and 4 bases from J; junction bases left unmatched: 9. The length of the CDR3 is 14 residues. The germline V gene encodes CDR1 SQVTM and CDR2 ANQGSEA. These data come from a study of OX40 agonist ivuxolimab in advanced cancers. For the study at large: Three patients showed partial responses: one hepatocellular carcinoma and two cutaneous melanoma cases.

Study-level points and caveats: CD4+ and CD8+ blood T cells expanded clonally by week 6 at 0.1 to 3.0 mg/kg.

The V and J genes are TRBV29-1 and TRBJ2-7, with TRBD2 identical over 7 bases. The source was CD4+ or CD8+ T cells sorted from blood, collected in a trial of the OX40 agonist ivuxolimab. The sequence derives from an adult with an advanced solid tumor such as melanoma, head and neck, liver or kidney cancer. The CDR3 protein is CSVEGGTAGYEQYF. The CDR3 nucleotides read TGCAGCGTTGAGGGGGGGACTGCGGGGTACGAGCAGTACTTC.